What follows are 23 T cell receptor beta chains derived from one specimen sequenced in a study of T cell responses to AZD1222 COVID-19 vaccine. Profiled with immunoSEQ multiplex PCR; TCRdb holds only in-frame clones, not every one. The sample holds about 150,000 clones, about 90% seen once. The sequenced sample was peripheral blood, obtained 28 days after the second dose of the MenACWY control vaccine. The receptors were sampled from an adult who received the MenACWY meningococcal vaccine as a control.

The DNA for the CDR3 is TGCGCCAGCAAACGGGATATCACGAACACCGGGGAGCTGTTTTTT. This encodes CASKRDITNTGELFF. The chain carries TRBV5-1 and TRBJ2-2; the D gene is possibly TRBD2 (5 bases). Germline CDR1 SGHRS, CDR2 YFSETQ. The CDR3 runs 15 residues. V was cut by 6 bases and J by 0 bases, with 12 bases left in between. The full variable domain, in which reference TRBV5-1 and TRBJ2-2 provide the parts outside the CDR3, is KAGVTQTPRYLIKTRGQQVTLSCSPISGHRSVSWYQQTPGQGLQFLFEYFSETQRNKGNFPGRFSGRQFSNSRSEMNVSTLELGDSALYLCASKRDITNTGELFFGEGSRLTVL.

The chain combines TRBV27 with TRBJ2-2; 10 positions match TRBD2. Trimming cost V 2 bases and J 6 bases; bases outside gene matches: 9. Germline V gives CDR1 MNHEY, CDR2 SMNVEV (reference sequence). The CDR3 consists of 17 residues. Written as DNA, the CDR3 is TGTGCCAGCAGTTTAAATCCAGCGGGGGGGCTAGCCGGGGAGCTGTTTTTT. The encoded protein is CASSLNPAGGLAGELFF.

This sequence joins TRBV29-1 and TRBJ2-3, with 12 bases fitting TRBD2. Per germline, CDR1 SQVTM and CDR2 ANQGSEA. This CDR3 is 15 amino acids long. V lost 4 bases to trimming and J lost 3 bases; unmatched junction nucleotides: 5. CDR3 loop: CSVGASGRGTDTQYF. The CDR3 DNA reads TGCAGCGTTGGGGCTAGCGGGAGGGGTACAGATACGCAGTATTTT.

The genes are TRBV3-1 (or the pseudogene TRBV3-2) and TRBJ2-5; the match to TRBD1 covers 8 bases. The CDR3 runs to 16 residues. J gave up 3 bases and V 0 bases, and 6 bases lay outside the gene matches. CDR1 LGHDT and CDR2 YNNKEL come from the germline V gene (reference sequence). CDR3 DNA sequence: TGTGCCAGCAGCCAAGATCTCCAGGGGGCTAAAGAGACCCAGTACTTC. Protein: CASSQDLQGAKETQYF.

The chain joins TRBV10-1 to TRBJ2-3, with a weak D call TRBD2 (6 bases). Deletions cut 6 bases from V and 1 base from J, with 8 bases between. This CDR3 spans 13 amino acids. Germline V CDR1 and CDR2: WNHNN, SYGVQD (reference sequence). The CDR3 DNA sequence: TGCGCCAGCAGCCAGCGGGGCACAGATACGCAGTATTTT. Protein product: CASSQRGTDTQYF.

The chain has TRBV18 and TRBJ1-3; tentative D call: TRBD1 (5 bases). Trimming took off 3 bases at V and 0 bases at J, with 12 bases between the two ends. Germline V lookup: CDR1 KGHSH, CDR2 LQKENI. This CDR3 spans 16 amino acids. The chain's CDR3 is CASSPRQSPSGNTIYF. The CDR3 DNA reads as TGTGCCAGCTCACCTAGACAGTCACCCTCTGGAAACACCATATATTTT.

The gene calls are TRBV6-5 and TRBJ2-7, with a weak D call TRBD1 (8 bases). This CDR3 has 15 amino acids. The ends were cut back, 5 bases at V and 7 bases at J, with 21 bases in the middle. Looked up from germline, CDR1 is MNHEY and CDR2 is SVGAGI. The CDR3 DNA reads as TGTGCCAGCAGTCACGCAGGGGGCCCCGGGAGGGAGCAGTACTTC. Translated, it gives CASSHAGGPGREQYF.

The rearrangement uses TRBV10-1 and TRBJ2-1, with 9 nucleotides matching TRBD2. With V trimmed by 6 bases and J by 4 bases, 7 bases remained unmatched. The CDR3 has 15 amino acids. Germline lookup yields CDR1 WNHNN and CDR2 SYGVQD (reference sequence). The CDR3 region has the DNA TGCGCCAGCAGCGCCGGGACTAGCTCATACAATGAGCAGTTCTTC. Amino acid sequence: CASSAGTSSYNEQFF.

The chain uses TRBV6-2 or TRBV6-3 and TRBJ1-5; 7 bases fit TRBD1. After removal of 5 bases from V and 3 bases from J, the junction contained 4 bases not matched to a gene. The CDR3 totals 14 residues. Germline V CDR1 and CDR2: MNHEY, SVGEGT. CDR3 in amino acids: CASSTGQHNQPQHF. The CDR3 region has the DNA TGTGCCAGCAGTACGGGACAGCACAATCAGCCCCAGCATTTT.

The V gene is TRBV4-3, the J gene TRBJ2-2; tentative D call: TRBD2 (5 bases). The V and J ends lost 0 bases and 2 bases respectively, with 10 bases between them. Looked up from germline, CDR1 is LGHNA and CDR2 is YSLEER. This CDR3 region has 16 residues. The CDR3 sequence is CASSQDGGRNTGELFF. In nucleotides, the CDR3 is TGCGCCAGCAGCCAAGATGGCGGGCGCAACACCGGGGAGCTGTTTTTT.

The chain is built from TRBV5-1 and TRBJ2-3; perhaps TRBD2 as D (6 bases). This CDR3 is 13 amino acids long. Germline V gene data show CDR1 as SGHRS and CDR2 as YFSETQ. Trimming shortened V by 2 bases and J by 6 bases, and 10 bases separated the two germline ends. CDR3 in DNA: TGCGCCAGCAGCTTCGCGGCGGGGGATACGCAGTATTTT. It encodes CASSFAAGDTQYF.

V is TRBV5-1 and J is TRBJ1-1; unclear D gene. Germline CDR1 is SGHRS and CDR2 is YFSETQ. The CDR3 runs 13 residues. Trimming removed 4 bases from V and 4 bases from J, with 11 bases in between. CDR3 sequence (DNA): TGCGCCAGCAGCACCCTAATGAGCACTGAAGCTTTCTTT. Translating it yields CASSTLMSTEAFF.

The sample holds one count of this clone. This rearrangement joins TRBV7-9 to TRBJ2-3; either TRBD1 or TRBD2 may supply D (5 bases each). The germline V and J ends were trimmed by 3 bases and 1 base, with 11 bases remaining between them. CDR3 size: 15 residues. The germline CDR1 and CDR2 sequences are SEHNR and FQNEAQ (reference sequence). CDR3 loop: CASSFLGTGTDTQYF. The CDR3 nucleotides are TGTGCCAGCAGCTTCCTGGGGACGGGCACAGATACGCAGTATTTT.

The V call is TRBV2, the J call TRBJ2-7; TRBD2 aligns across 12 bases. Germline assignment: CDR1 SNHLY and CDR2 FYNNEI. The J segment lost 7 bases and the V segment lost 4 bases, leaving 8 bases of the junction unmatched. This CDR3 comprises 15 residues. CDR3 bases: TGTGCCAGCAGTGCGCGACTAGCGGGAGATGGGGAGCAGTACTTC. Its protein product is CASSARLAGDGEQYF.

The V gene is TRBV28, the J gene TRBJ1-4; D gene ambiguous. V was pared by 1 base and J by 2 bases, with 2 bases between. The CDR3 contains 13 residues. Germline V gene sequence: CDR1 MDHEN, CDR2 SYDVKM. The CDR3, as DNA: TGTGCCAGCAGTTTATATACTAATGAAAAACTGTTTTTT. Residues: CASSLYTNEKLFF.

V is TRBV29-1 and J is TRBJ1-3; D gene ambiguous. This CDR3 is 13 amino acids long. V was pared by 3 bases and J by 0 bases, with 6 bases between. CDR1 is SQVTM, CDR2 ANQGSEA, per germline. In DNA, the CDR3 is TGCAGCGTTGATGATATCTCTGGAAACACCATATATTTT. This codes for CSVDDISGNTIYF.

The V gene is TRBV27, the J gene TRBJ2-7; maybe TRBD2 (7 bases). The V and J ends lost 8 bases and 4 bases respectively, with 21 bases between them. Germline values: CDR1 MNHEY, CDR2 SMNVEV (reference sequence). CDR3 size: 15 residues. The CDR3 DNA is TGTGCCAGCCGTGAGGGGGGGGCAGGAGTTTACGAGCAGTACTTC. Encoded protein: CASREGGAGVYEQYF.

The chain employs TRBV7-2 and TRBJ2-5; tentatively, D is TRBD2 (7 bases). This CDR3 spans 15 amino acids. The germline gives CDR1 SGHTA, CDR2 FQGNSA. Trimming took 4 bases from V and 5 from J, leaving 17 bases between them. CDR3 loop: CASSSLPGGGETQYF. CDR3 bases: TGTGCCAGCAGCTCCCTGCCGGGGGGCGGGGAGACCCAGTACTTC.

The chain employs TRBV19 and TRBJ1-2; the D gene is possibly TRBD1 (5 bases). This CDR3 is 14 amino acids long. V lost 7 bases and J 4 bases, leaving 16 bases between the germline ends. The germline V gene encodes CDR1 LNHDA and CDR2 SQIVND (reference sequence). The DNA of the CDR3 is TGTGCCAGTACCCCCGAACAGGCAGGCTATGGCTACACCTTC. Its protein product is CASTPEQAGYGYTF.

Points on this clone: This specimen includes other DNA sequences encoding the same CDR3. This sequence joins TRBV20-1 and TRBJ2-5; D gene unclear. V lost 3 bases and J 4 bases, leaving 3 bases between the germline ends. The CDR3 contains 10 residues. Looked up from germline, CDR1 is DFQATT and CDR2 is SNEGSKA (reference sequence). CDR3 residues: CSASLETQYF. As DNA, the CDR3 is TGCAGTGCTAGCTTAGAGACCCAGTACTTC.

This chain connects TRBV5-1 to TRBJ1-1; D remains unclear. Deletions cut 0 bases from V and 5 bases from J, with 14 bases between. CDR3 length: 15 amino acids. Germline CDR1 reads SGHRS; CDR2 reads YFSETQ. The CDR3 bases are TGCGCCAGCAGCTTGGCCTTTGGTGGAGGGACTGAAGCTTTCTTT. Its protein is CASSLAFGGGTEAFF.

The CDR3 region is CASSEGDSTDTQYF. CDR3 DNA sequence: TGCGCCAGCAGTGAGGGGGACTCCACAGATACGCAGTATTTT. This chain connects TRBV10-1 to TRBJ2-3; the D gene is possibly TRBD2 (6 bases). The CDR3 sequence is 14 residues long. Germline CDR1 WNHNN, CDR2 SYGVQD (reference sequence). V lost 2 bases and J lost 2, with 8 bases in between.

The V call is TRBV29-1, the J call TRBJ2-7, with 9 bases lining up with TRBD2. V lost 2 bases to trimming and J lost 4 bases; unmatched junction nucleotides: 6. The CDR3 has 14 residues. Germline CDR1 and CDR2: SQVTM and ANQGSEA. The CDR3 loop is CSVEQGTSSYEQYF. The CDR3 DNA reads TGCAGCGTTGAACAGGGGACTAGCTCGTACGAGCAGTACTTC.